What follows are 18 T cell receptor beta chains derived from one specimen sequenced in a study of T cells in Graves' hyperthyroidism and ophthalmopathy. TCR beta CDR3 region amplification was performed from RNA transcripts. A first-round RT-PCR of the TCR CDR3 used the HTBI primer set. TCRdb re-called the multiplex PCR reads through MiXCR, storing one row per CDR3 protein. The repertoire includes approximately 430,000 distinct CDR3 sequences, about a sixth of them detected once, and approximately 14% sits in the top ten. The sequenced sample was blood. The receptors shown here come from a young woman with Graves' hyperthyroidism.

This chain links TRBV9 with TRBJ2-2, with a tentative D call TRBD1 (6 bases). This CDR3 spans 20 amino acids. Germline CDR1 SGDLS, CDR2 YYNGEE. The V gene lost 4 bases and the J gene lost 0 bases, with 25 bases spanning the gap. Here the CDR3 DNA reads TGTGCCAGCAGCCCAAAGAGGTTATGGGGACACCTCGCGAACACCGGGGAGCTGTTTTTT. Translation: CASSPKRLWGHLANTGELFF. The variable domain in full, completed from reference TRBV9 and TRBJ2-2, reads DSGVTQTPKHLITATGQRVTLRCSPRSGDLSVYWYQQSLDQGLQFLIQYYNGEERAKGNILERFSAQQFPDLHSELNLSSLELGDSALYFCASSPKRLWGHLANTGELFFGEGSRLTVL.

Ten or more counts support this clonotype. This rearrangement joins TRBV6-1 to TRBJ1-1, with a possible D match to TRBD1 (5 bases). The V gene lost 5 bases and the J gene lost 2 bases, with 18 bases spanning the gap. Looked up from germline, CDR1 is MNHNS and CDR2 is SASEGT. This CDR3 has 16 amino acids. Written as DNA, the CDR3 is TGTGCCAGCAGTAGGGACCTCAGGAGCGGCAACACTGAAGCTTTCTTT. Its translation: CASSRDLRSGNTEAFF.

This clonotype was recorded many times. The V gene is TRBV18, the J gene TRBJ2-7; maybe TRBD2 (7 bases). The V gene's germline CDR1 is KGHSH and CDR2 LQKENI. CDR3 size: 16 residues. V was pared by 2 bases and J by 0 bases, with 14 bases between. CDR3 protein: CASSPGEGGLSYEQYF. CDR3 in DNA: TGTGCCAGCTCACCAGGGGAGGGGGGACTCTCCTACGAGCAGTACTTC.

This clonotype has at least ten counts. The V and J genes are TRBV12-3 or TRBV12-4 and TRBJ1-6, with TRBD1 identical over 9 bases. Trimming at V came to 6 bases and at J to 7 bases, leaving 4 bases not matched to a gene. The CDR3 length is 14 residues. CDR3 loop: CASSSGTGNSPLHF. The CDR3 region has the DNA TGTGCCAGCAGCTCCGGGACAGGGAATTCACCCCTCCACTTT.

This clonotype has a handful of counts. The genes are TRBV19 and TRBJ2-2; TRBD2 agrees at 15 bases. V lost 3 bases and J lost 3; bases outside the gene matches: 5. The CDR3 spans 18 residues. Germline V gene sequence: CDR1 LNHDA, CDR2 SQIVND (reference sequence). The CDR3, as DNA: TGTGCCAGTAGTATCGGACTAGCGGGAGGGCTAGACACCGGGGAGCTGTTTTTT. Protein sequence: CASSIGLAGGLDTGELFF.

Only a few counts were recorded for this clonotype. V is TRBV4-2 and J is TRBJ1-2; D is ambiguous. V lost 0 bases and J 8 bases, leaving 10 bases between the germline ends. The CDR3 sequence is 13 residues long. Germline loops: CDR1 LGHNA, CDR2 YNFKEQ. Written as DNA, the CDR3 is TGTGCCAGCAGCCAAGAAAGGGTAGGAGGCTACACCTTC. Its protein product is CASSQERVGGYTF.

The sample holds many counts of this clonotype. The chain has TRBV13 and TRBJ2-3, with a possible D match to TRBD2 (5 bases). Germline values: CDR1 PRHDT, CDR2 FYEKMQ (reference sequence). This CDR3 has 15 residues. V was trimmed by 0 bases and J by 4 bases, leaving 11 bases between them. The DNA of the CDR3 is TGTGCCAGCAGCTTAGGGACTATTAGATCAGATACGCAGTATTTT. This translates into CASSLGTIRSDTQYF.

This clonotype was detected many times. The chain joins TRBV7-2 to TRBJ1-1; D may be TRBD1 (5 bases). The CDR3 has 15 residues. Trimming removed 5 bases from V and 5 bases from J, with 18 bases in between. Germline CDR1 reads SGHTA; CDR2 reads FQGNSA. The CDR3 DNA sequence: TGTGCCAGCAGCAAAGTTGGGGGGGGGAGGACTGAAGCTTTCTTT. Its protein product is CASSKVGGGRTEAFF.

This clonotype was seen ten or more times. This chain links TRBV12-3 or TRBV12-4 with TRBJ2-5, with unresolved D. Trimming left V 6 bases short and J 4 bases short, with 12 bases between. There are 13 residues in the CDR3. The CDR3 protein is CASRYTLGETQYF. The CDR3 nucleotides read TGTGCCAGCAGGTACACCCTCGGAGAGACCCAGTACTTC.

A remark on this clonotype: A read error may explain this, as a much larger clone is one base away. V is TRBV11-3 and J is TRBJ2-7; possibly TRBD1 for D (7 bases). The CDR3 spans 15 residues. Trimming removed 6 bases from V and 1 base from J, with 16 bases in between. Germline assignment: CDR1 SGHNT and CDR2 YENEEA. CDR3 bases: TGTGCCAGCAGATTTTCAGGGGGGAATTCCTACGAGCAGTACTTC. Its translation is CASRFSGGNSYEQYF.

This chain uses TRBV6-4 with TRBJ1-5; 9 bases agree with TRBD1. Germline trimming cut 4 bases from V and 7 bases from J; bases unmatched to any gene: 5. The length of the CDR3 is 14 residues. Germline V gives CDR1 MRHNA, CDR2 SNTAGT. CDR3 nucleotides: TGTGCCAGCAGTGCCGGGACAGGGAGGCAGCCCCAGCATTTT. Translation: CASSAGTGRQPQHF.

In this sample, this clonotype turned up a few times. The chain couples TRBV14 to TRBJ1-2, with no clear D. V lost 2 bases, J lost 4 bases, and 5 bases lay in between. This CDR3 region has 12 residues. Germline lookup yields CDR1 SGHDN and CDR2 FVKESK. CDR3: CASSQTTYGYTF. The CDR3 DNA sequence: TGTGCCAGCAGCCAAACCACCTATGGCTACACCTTC.

The CDR3 sequence: CASSFLAPSGGAVNEQFF. Written as DNA, the CDR3 is TGTGCCAGCAGTTTCCTAGCCCCTAGCGGGGGGGCGGTCAATGAGCAGTTCTTC. This chain joins TRBV6-2 or TRBV6-3 and TRBJ2-1; the match to TRBD2 covers 12 bases. The CDR3 covers 18 residues. Germline CDR1 is MNHEY and CDR2 is SVGEGT. With V trimmed by 4 bases and J by 6 bases, 13 bases remained unmatched.

The chain recombines TRBV4-1 with TRBJ1-2, with 10 nucleotides matching TRBD1. The V gene end was trimmed by 0 bases and the J gene end by 8 bases; junction bases not matched to a gene: 6. CDR1 and CDR2 from the germline V gene are MGHRA and YSYEKL. CDR3 length: 15 residues. Written as DNA, the CDR3 is TGCGCCAGCAGCCAAGAGGGACAGGGGTGGTGGGGCTACACCTTC. Translated: CASSQEGQGWWGYTF.

This clonotype has just a few counts. CDR3 in amino acids: CASSRADSTHEQYF. The DNA for the CDR3 is TGTGCCAGCAGCAGGGCGGACTCCACGCACGAGCAGTACTTC. V gene TRBV5-6 combines with J gene TRBJ2-7; D is perhaps TRBD2 (5 bases). The CDR3 is 14 amino acids. V was clipped by 4 bases and J by 5 bases, with 16 bases between them. The germline CDR1 and CDR2 sequences are SGHDT and YYEEEE.

This clonotype has ten or more counts. The J gene is TRBJ1-1, the V gene TRBV6-6; 7 positions agree with TRBD1. The CDR3 extends over 14 amino acids. The ends lost 4 bases at V and 3 bases at J; junction bases unmatched: 5. Germline loops: CDR1 MNHNY, CDR2 SVGAGI (reference sequence). The CDR3, as DNA: TGTGCCAGCAGTTTCTCGACAGGGTACACTGAAGCTTTCTTT. Its translation is CASSFSTGYTEAFF.

At least ten counts were recorded for this clonotype. The rearrangement uses TRBV7-2 and TRBJ2-7; tentative D call: TRBD1 (7 bases). This CDR3 has 14 residues. The V and J ends lost 4 bases and 4 bases respectively, with 14 bases between them. Looked up from germline, CDR1 is SGHTA and CDR2 is FQGNSA. The CDR3 spells CASSYRGGRYEQYF. The CDR3, as DNA: TGTGCCAGCAGCTACAGGGGAGGAAGATACGAGCAGTACTTC.

This clonotype has just a few counts. The chain uses TRBV6-1 and TRBJ2-7; D perhaps matches TRBD2 (6 bases). V lost 3 bases and J lost 3, with 9 bases in between. The V gene's germline CDR1 is MNHNS and CDR2 SASEGT. The CDR3 totals 13 residues. This CDR3 is CASSERDFYEQYF. CDR3 in DNA: TGTGCCAGCAGTGAGAGGGACTTCTACGAGCAGTACTTC.